The 3 T cell receptor beta chains given below trace back to one sample, sequenced in a study of T cells after yellow fever vaccination. Using its own MiXCR run on the 5' RACE reads, TCRdb lists one record per CDR3 protein. This sample has about 130,000 distinct CDR3 sequences, with about 7% found just once. Here the sequenced sample was CD4+ T cells sorted from PBMCs, taken 10 days after the first yellow fever vaccination. These TCRs come from a man in his late teens or twenties who received the YFV17D yellow fever vaccine.

At least ten counts were recorded for this clonotype. This chain connects TRBV3-1 to TRBJ2-5; possible D gene TRBD1, 6 bases. V was shortened by 1 base and J by 3 bases, with 9 bases between the two germline ends. The CDR3 sequence is 14 residues long. From germline, CDR1 is LGHDT and CDR2 YNNKEL (reference sequence). CDR3 DNA sequence: TGTGCCAGCAGCCAAGGGGCAGGGGAAGAGACCCAGTACTTC. Amino acids: CASSQGAGEETQYF.

At least ten counts were recorded for this clonotype. This rearrangement joins TRBV6-4 to TRBJ2-3, with 11 bases matching TRBD2. Looked up from germline, CDR1 is MRHNA and CDR2 is SNTAGT. With V trimmed by 5 bases and J by 6 bases, 7 bases remained unmatched. This CDR3 region has 15 residues. The CDR3 nucleotides are TGTGCCAGCAGTCTAGCGGGGGGCCGGTGGGATACGCAGTATTTT. It specifies CASSLAGGRWDTQYF.

This clonotype has ten or more counts. The CDR3, as DNA: TGCAGTGGGGCACCTACCCCTAACTATGGCTACACCTTC. The encoded protein is CSGAPTPNYGYTF. The chain recombines TRBV20-1 with TRBJ1-2, with D uncertain. The CDR3 loop spans 13 amino acids. From germline, CDR1 is DFQATT and CDR2 SNEGSKA (reference sequence). V lost 7 bases, J lost 0 bases, and 12 bases lay in between.